A selection of T cell receptor beta chains follows, all from one sample in a study of blood T cell repertoires in COVID-19. TCRdb keeps only in-frame clones here, not all; method: immunoSEQ multiplex PCR. The table has approximately 390,000 clones, around nine tenths seen once. The sequencing input was PBMCs or T cells enriched from blood (not recorded which). The receptors shown here come from a woman in her fifties or sixties who had recovered from COVID-19. Each CDR3 is given with its conserved first and last residue. The order of the fields is D gene, J gene, clone size, V gene, CDR3 protein, CDR3 DNA. The D gene is left open where the match is weak. The size entry is marked missing in some rows and otherwise reads once, few, many or a size class.

-	TRBJ1-3	-	TRBV3-1/TRBV3-2	CASSQGGVRNTIYF	TGTGCCAGCAGCCAAGGGGGGGTCCGGAACACCATATATTTT
-	TRBJ1-4	-	TRBV6-5	CASSYSGGDGEKLFF	TGTGCCAGCAGTTACTCAGGAGGGGATGGTGAAAAACTGTTTTTT
-	TRBJ1-1	-	TRBV9	CASSVQSAMNTEAFF	TGTGCCAGCAGCGTCCAGTCTGCCATGAACACTGAAGCTTTCTTT
TRBD1	TRBJ1-1	-	TRBV7-2	CASSLTPGQGNKAFF	TGTGCCAGCAGCTTAACTCCGGGACAGGGGAACAAAGCTTTCTTT
TRBD1	TRBJ1-2	-	TRBV11-2	CASSSDRVGGYTF	TGTGCCAGCAGCTCCGACAGGGTCGGTGGCTACACCTTC
-	TRBJ1-4	-	TRBV13	CASSSSGWLLPNEKLFF	TGTGCCAGCAGCTCCTCAGGGTGGCTCTTACCTAATGAAAAACTGTTTTTT
-	TRBJ1-1	-	TRBV25-1	CASSDRTGNTEAFF	TGTGCCAGCAGTGATCGCACAGGGAACACTGAAGCTTTCTTT
TRBD1	TRBJ1-1	once	TRBV19	CASSKETGMNTEAFF	TGTGCCAGTAGTAAGGAGACAGGGATGAACACTGAAGCTTTCTTT
TRBD1	TRBJ1-6	-	TRBV4-1	CASSQPGEGQGDSPLHF	TGCGCCAGCAGCCAACCAGGCGAGGGACAGGGTGATTCACCCCTCCACTTT
TRBD1	TRBJ1-2	-	TRBV9	CASSVGQGRYGYTF	TGTGCCAGCAGCGTTGGACAGGGGCGCTATGGCTACACCTTC
-	TRBJ1-2	-	TRBV18	CASSPRPVEPYGYTF	TGTGCCAGCTCACCACGTCCGGTTGAGCCCTATGGCTACACCTTC
TRBD2	TRBJ2-2	once	TRBV11-2	CASRSGGTIVSANTGELFF	TGTGCCAGCAGAAGTGGGGGGACTATAGTATCCGCGAACACCGGGGAGCTGTTTTTT
-	TRBJ1-4	-	TRBV4-1	CASSQEVGLLFF	TGCGCCAGCAGCCAAGAAGTGGGACTGCTGTTTTTT
-	TRBJ1-2	-	TRBV27	CASRRFAGDGYTF	TGTGCCAGCAGAAGATTTGCGGGGGATGGCTACACCTTC
TRBD1	TRBJ1-1	-	TRBV4-2	CASSQEPGGVPPEAFF	TGTGCCAGCAGCCAAGAACCAGGGGGCGTCCCCCCTGAAGCTTTCTTT
-	TRBJ2-3	-	TRBV7-2	CASSLPSLAKNTQYF	TGTGCCAGCAGCCTACCCTCGCTAGCTAAAAATACGCAGTATTTT
-	TRBJ2-1	-	TRBV20-1	CSASRQGAGPFF	TGCAGTGCTAGTCGACAGGGCGCGGGGCCGTTCTTC
TRBD2	TRBJ2-1	-	TRBV7-2	CASSTGLAGVEEQFF	TGTGCCAGCAGCACGGGACTAGCGGGGGTAGAGGAGCAGTTCTTC
-	TRBJ1-2	-	TRBV19	CASSMSEGSYGYTF	TGTGCCAGTAGTATGTCCGAGGGAAGCTATGGCTACACCTTC
TRBD1	TRBJ1-6	-	TRBV2	CASTKGDRNNSPLHF	TGTGCCAGCACAAAAGGGGACAGGAATAATTCACCCCTCCACTTT
-	TRBJ1-6	-	TRBV6-5	CASSLEVDSPLHF	TGTGCCAGCAGCCTCGAGGTGGATTCACCCCTCCACTTT
-	TRBJ2-5	-	TRBV27	CASRPQGASRETQYF	TGTGCCAGCAGACCCCAGGGCGCATCAAGAGAGACCCAGTACTTC
-	TRBJ2-1	-	TRBV12-3/TRBV12-4	CASSPPEFGEQFF	TGTGCCAGCAGTCCCCCGGAGTTTGGAGAGCAGTTCTTC
-	TRBJ2-7	once	TRBV15	CATSRDGGSSYEQYF	TGTGCCACCAGCAGAGATGGCGGAAGCTCCTACGAGCAGTACTTC
-	TRBJ2-7	-	TRBV13	CASSLAGNSYEQYF	TGTGCCAGCAGCTTGGCGGGAAACTCCTACGAGCAGTACTTC
-	TRBJ2-1	-	TRBV20-1	CSASDRQKQFF	TGCAGTGCTAGTGACAGACAGAAGCAGTTCTTC
-	TRBJ1-1	-	TRBV27	CASGNSREDAEAFF	TGTGCCAGCGGAAACTCCAGGGAGGACGCTGAAGCTTTCTTT
TRBD2	TRBJ2-7	-	TRBV27	CASSAGGSRYEQYF	TGTGCCAGCAGTGCGGGGGGTTCTCGATACGAGCAGTACTTC
-	TRBJ1-5	-	TRBV5-1	CASSLALNQPQHF	TGCGCCAGCAGCTTGGCCCTGAATCAGCCCCAGCATTTT
-	TRBJ2-7	-	TRBV15	CATSRDQGPYEQYF	TGTGCCACCAGCAGAGATCAGGGCCCCTACGAGCAGTACTTC
-	TRBJ2-5	-	TRBV7-8	CASSLDIETQYF	TGTGCCAGCAGCTTAGACATAGAGACCCAGTACTTC
-	TRBJ1-3	-	TRBV7-7	CASSLGPSSGNTIYF	TGTGCTAGCAGCCTAGGCCCTAGCTCTGGAAACACCATATATTTT
-	TRBJ1-3	once	TRBV28	CASSPPGPSGNTIYF	TGTGCCAGCAGTCCCCCGGGTCCCTCTGGAAACACCATATATTTT
-	TRBJ1-2	-	TRBV5-1	CASSLDSPNANGYTF	TGCGCCAGCAGCTTGGATTCCCCAAATGCGAATGGCTACACCTTC
TRBD2	TRBJ2-5	-	TRBV7-2	CASSPERGVQETQYF	TGTGCCAGCAGCCCTGAGCGGGGGGTTCAGGAGACCCAGTACTTC
-	TRBJ2-5	-	TRBV11-1	CASSLGPGYQETQYF	TGTGCCAGCAGCTTAGGTCCCGGGTACCAAGAGACCCAGTACTTC
-	TRBJ1-1	-	TRBV6-5	CASRGRGVNTEAFF	TGTGCCAGCAGGGGGAGGGGGGTGAACACTGAAGCTTTCTTT
TRBD1	TRBJ1-3	-	TRBV10-3	CAIKGQGLSSGNTIYF	TGTGCCATCAAAGGACAGGGTCTATCTTCTGGAAACACCATATATTTT
TRBD2	TRBJ2-5	-	TRBV29-1	CSVQRTPRGGGQETQYF	TGCAGCGTTCAAAGAACCCCCCGCGGGGGGGGCCAAGAGACCCAGTACTTC
TRBD1	TRBJ1-5	once	TRBV29-1	CSVSDREGQPQHF	TGCAGCGTTTCGGACAGGGAAGGGCAGCCCCAGCATTTT
TRBD1	TRBJ2-7	-	TRBV4-1	CASSPGGYEQYF	TGCGCCAGCAGCCCAGGGGGCTACGAGCAGTACTTC
TRBD1	TRBJ2-2	-	TRBV12-5	CASGLFIGTGVAGELFF	TGTGCTAGTGGCCTTTTTATTGGGACAGGGGTCGCCGGGGAGCTGTTTTTT
-	TRBJ2-7	-	TRBV27	CASSYRAAYEQYF	TGTGCCAGCAGTTACAGGGCGGCCTACGAGCAGTACTTC
TRBD1	TRBJ1-4	-	TRBV3-1/TRBV3-2	CASSHPQGAGEKLFF	TGTGCCAGCAGCCACCCCCAGGGGGCAGGTGAAAAACTGTTTTTT
-	TRBJ1-1	-	TRBV7-9	CASSLPVRNTEAFF	TGTGCCAGCAGCTTACCAGTACGGAACACTGAAGCTTTCTTT
TRBD1	TRBJ1-2	-	TRBV23-1	CASSQTGGFHGYTF	TGCGCCAGCAGTCAGACAGGGGGCTTCCATGGCTACACCTTC
TRBD1	TRBJ2-5	-	TRBV5-1	CASSEPGTGERAQYF	TGCGCCAGCAGCGAGCCCGGGACAGGTGAAAGAGCCCAGTACTTC
-	TRBJ1-1	-	TRBV6-5	CASSYLLSHTEAFF	TGTGCCAGCAGTTACTTGCTTAGCCACACTGAAGCTTTCTTT
TRBD1	TRBJ2-4	-	TRBV5-1	CASSPGGDRNIQYF	TGCGCCAGCAGCCCGGGTGGGGACAGAAACATTCAGTACTTC
TRBD1	TRBJ1-1	-	TRBV4-1	CASSQLDRGYTEAFF	TGCGCCAGCAGCCAATTGGACAGGGGGTACACTGAAGCTTTCTTT